These 17 T cell receptor beta chains came from one sample sequenced in a study of blood T cell repertoires in COVID-19 (dated by TCRdb to 2018 to 2021). Libraries were built with the immunoSEQ multiplex PCR assay. TCRdb holds this immuneACCESS table with in-frame rearrangements only. Some clones are missing; in checked studies, unresolved V genes explain under half, and the rest has no known cause. The sample table lists approximately 200,000 clones, roughly 80% of them with a count of one. The leading ten clones occupy approximately 1.2% of the sample. Sequencing input: PBMCs or T cells enriched from blood (not recorded which). The receptors originated from a woman aged 40 to 50 with acute COVID-19.

The gene calls are TRBV5-1 and TRBJ2-1, with TRBD2 matching 8 bases. V was clipped by 0 bases and J by 12 bases; unmatched bases: 14. The CDR3 runs 16 residues. The germline V gene encodes CDR1 SGHRS and CDR2 YFSETQ. In DNA form, the CDR3 reads TGCGCCAGCAGCTTGGGGGGTAGCGGGAACCACGTGGGGCAGTTCTTC. Translating it yields CASSLGGSGNHVGQFF.

This chain joins TRBV7-2 and TRBJ2-1, with 7 bases lining up with TRBD2. The CDR3 spans 19 residues. CDR1 and CDR2 (germline): SGHTA, FQGNSA. Trimming took 0 bases from V and 0 from J; bases not matched to a gene: 11. The chain's CDR3 is CASSLAPSGGVSSYNEQFF. In DNA form, the CDR3 reads TGTGCCAGCAGCTTAGCCCCTAGCGGCGGGGTGAGCTCCTACAATGAGCAGTTCTTC. Full variable domain (outside the CDR3, taken from reference TRBV7-2 and TRBJ2-1): GAGVSQSPSNKVTEKGKDVELRCDPISGHTALYWYRQSLGQGLEFLIYFQGNSAPDKSGLPSDRFSAERTGGSVSTLTIQRTQQEDSAVYLCASSLAPSGGVSSYNEQFFGPGTRLTVL.

V gene TRBV15 combines with J gene TRBJ1-2; unclear D gene. The ends were cut back, 1 base at V and 4 bases at J, with 7 bases in the middle. The CDR3 covers 13 residues. The V gene's germline CDR1 is LNHNV and CDR2 YYDKDF (reference sequence). The CDR3 protein is CATSRGGGYGYTF. In DNA form, the CDR3 reads TGTGCCACCAGCAGAGGCGGAGGCTATGGCTACACCTTC.

The genes are TRBV7-8 and TRBJ2-1; 11 bases line up with TRBD2. CDR1 is SGHVS, CDR2 FQNEAQ, per germline. V shed 6 bases, J shed 7 bases, and the junction held 5 bases outside the gene matches. The CDR3 runs to 14 residues. This CDR3 reads CASRLAGASNEQFF. The CDR3 coding sequence is TGTGCCAGCAGACTAGCGGGAGCCTCAAATGAGCAGTTCTTC.

This sequence joins TRBV5-4 and TRBJ2-7; tentatively, D is TRBD2 (5 bases). V lost 0 bases to trimming and J lost 2 bases, with 9 bases between them. CDR1 is SGHNT and CDR2 is YYREEE in the germline V gene (reference sequence). This CDR3 comprises 14 residues. The CDR3 spells CASSLGAEAYEQYF. The CDR3, as DNA: TGTGCCAGCAGCTTGGGAGCGGAGGCCTACGAGCAGTACTTC.

The V call is TRBV2, the J call TRBJ2-5; possibly TRBD1 for D (6 bases). Germline CDR1 and CDR2: SNHLY and FYNNEI. There are 12 residues in the CDR3. V was pared by 5 bases and J by 5 bases, with 9 bases between. The CDR3 spells CASSYREETQYF. The CDR3 DNA is TGTGCCAGCAGTTACAGGGAGGAGACCCAGTACTTC.

The V and J genes are TRBV6-5 and TRBJ2-7, with 8 bases aligning to TRBD2. V lost 4 bases, J lost 1 base, and 6 bases stayed unmatched. This CDR3 has 15 amino acids. Looked up from germline, CDR1 is MNHEY and CDR2 is SVGAGI. CDR3 in DNA: TGTGCCAGCAGTTCCGCCGGCGGGGGGTCCTACGAGCAGTACTTC. Encoded protein: CASSSAGGGSYEQYF.

The gene calls are TRBV9 and TRBJ2-2; 11 nucleotides agree with TRBD1. V dropped 4 bases and J dropped 2; count of bases not matched to a gene: 4. The CDR3 spans 16 residues. The V gene's germline CDR1 is SGDLS and CDR2 YYNGEE. CDR3 DNA: TGTGCCAGCAGCCTCGGACAGGGGGCAAACACCGGGGAGCTGTTTTTT. Translated: CASSLGQGANTGELFF.

This chain joins TRBV7-2 and TRBJ1-6; the match to TRBD1 covers 8 bases. With 5 bases clipped from V and 8 bases from J, the junction kept 8 bases outside the gene matches. Germline-derived CDR1 and CDR2 are SGHTA and FQGNSA. The CDR3 loop spans 15 amino acids. CDR3 protein: CASSARTGTDSPLHF. CDR3 sequence (DNA): TGTGCCAGCAGCGCCCGGACAGGGACGGATTCACCCCTCCACTTT.

CDR3 sequence: CASSLYGQGENTEAFF. In DNA, the CDR3 is TGCGCCAGCAGCCTCTACGGACAGGGCGAGAACACTGAAGCTTTCTTT. The J gene is TRBJ1-1, the V gene TRBV5-1, with 8 nucleotides matching TRBD1. J lost 1 base, V lost 4 bases, and 9 bases had no gene match. Germline V gives CDR1 SGHRS, CDR2 YFSETQ. CDR3 length: 16 residues.

The chain combines TRBV7-9 with TRBJ1-5; D uncertain. This CDR3 comprises 16 residues. Germline V gene data show CDR1 as SEHNR and CDR2 as FQNEAQ (reference sequence). V was trimmed by 1 base and J by 2 bases, leaving 12 bases between them. The CDR3 is CASSLGLAVGNQPQHF. Written as DNA, the CDR3 is TGTGCCAGCAGCTTAGGGTTGGCAGTCGGCAATCAGCCCCAGCATTTT.

This clone was recorded only once. The chain uses TRBV4-2 and TRBJ1-4; maybe TRBD1 (6 bases). From germline, CDR1 is LGHNA and CDR2 YNFKEQ. This CDR3 comprises 14 residues. Trimming removed 7 bases from V and 3 bases from J, with 12 bases in between. CDR3 bases: TGTGCCAGCACCGACAGGTCTCCTAATGAAAAACTGTTTTTT. Translating it yields CASTDRSPNEKLFF.

The chain couples TRBV3-1 (or the pseudogene TRBV3-2) to TRBJ1-2; unclear D gene. Germline V CDR1 and CDR2: LGHDT, YNNKEL (reference sequence). V lost 2 bases to trimming and J lost 4 bases, with 14 bases between them. The CDR3 has 15 amino acids. In DNA, the CDR3 is TGTGCCAGCAGCCAACGCGGTCGGGGATCCTATGGCTACACCTTC. Its translation: CASSQRGRGSYGYTF.

V usage is TRBV5-6 and J usage is TRBJ2-7; TRBD2 agrees at 8 bases. Unmatched junction bases numbered 15, after V lost 3 bases and J lost 7 bases. Germline CDR1 and CDR2: SGHDT and YYEEEE. The CDR3 covers 16 residues. CDR3 protein: CASSSRLLSSGSEQYF. CDR3 coding DNA: TGTGCCAGCAGCTCCCGCCTCCTCTCCAGCGGGAGTGAGCAGTACTTC.

V gene TRBV7-3 combines with J gene TRBJ2-2; TRBD2 aligns across 8 bases. The germline V gene has CDR1 SGHTA and CDR2 FQGTGA. This CDR3 has 15 amino acids. Trimming cost V 5 bases and J 1 base; bases outside gene matches: 3. The CDR3 is CASSPGGLNTGELFF. Here the CDR3 DNA reads TGTGCCAGCAGCCCGGGGGGGCTGAACACCGGGGAGCTGTTTTTT. Full variable domain (outside the CDR3, taken from reference TRBV7-3 and TRBJ2-2): GAGVSQTPSNKVTEKGKYVELRCDPISGHTALYWYRQSLGQGPEFLIYFQGTGAADDSGLPNDRFFAVRPEGSVSTLKIQRTERGDSAVYLCASSPGGLNTGELFFGEGSRLTVL.

DNA of the CDR3: TGTGCCAGCAGTGAGGGGACAGGGTGGCGGGCGCAGTATTTT. Its protein is CASSEGTGWRAQYF. The chain couples TRBV6-1 to TRBJ2-3, with 9 bases aligning to TRBD1. V trimming: 3 bases; J trimming: 10 bases; junction bases outside the gene matches: 8. Germline V gene data show CDR1 as MNHNS and CDR2 as SASEGT. This CDR3 is built from 14 residues.

The chain employs TRBV5-4 and TRBJ1-2, with TRBD1 as a possible D gene (6 bases). CDR1 is SGHNT, CDR2 YYREEE, per germline (reference sequence). V dropped 4 bases and J dropped 8 bases, with 21 bases sitting between them. The CDR3 totals 15 residues. The CDR3 reads CASSPPGGQGGGYTF. In nucleotides, the CDR3 is TGTGCCAGCAGCCCCCCCGGGGGGCAGGGTGGCGGCTACACCTTC. Based on the CDR3 plus reference TRBV5-4 and TRBJ1-2, the full variable domain is ETGVTQSPTHLIKTRGQQVTLRCSSQSGHNTVSWYQQALGQGPQFIFQYYREEENGRGNFPPRFSGLQFPNYSSELNVNALELDDSALYLCASSPPGGQGGGYTFGSGTRLTVV.